This TCR beta chain was obtained from a study of blood T cell repertoires in COVID-19. In the study overall: The origin of the acute and convalescent COVID-19 samples was the United States, Italy and Spain. PBMCs, B-cell-depleted T cells, or T cells provided the cDNA or gDNA that made up the material.

V lost 6 bases, J lost 1 base, and 16 bases lay in between. There are 16 residues in the CDR3. Germline lookup yields CDR1 GTSNPN and CDR2 SVGIG (reference sequence). In the original workflow: Estimated nucleated cell counts came from reference gene primer amplification. The repertoire was sequenced with immunoSEQ multiplex PCR; TCRdb's copy has only in-frame clones and lacks some. D and trimming come from the DNA, and the V and J calls and clone size come from that table. This table holds some 270,000 clones, over 75% found once. This clone was counted a few times. Material for sequencing was peripheral blood. The TCR comes from a woman between 70 and 85 years old with acute or convalescent COVID-19. The gene calls are TRBV30 and TRBJ1-6; no firm D call. The CDR3: CACHPQGSSYNSPLHF. CDR3 nucleotides: TGTGCCTGCCACCCTCAAGGGAGTTCCTATAATTCACCCCTCCACTTT.